These 19 T cell receptor beta chains share one sample of origin, sequenced in a study of blood T cells in healthy people across ages. For the second PCR, which ran for 7 to 11 cycles, a sample-barcoded 5' primer and a J-beta primer mix were used. In TCRdb, the 5' RACE reads were re-called with MiXCR into one record per CDR3 protein. Of some 780,000 distinct CDR3 sequences listed, just over 55% were seen once; the top ten hold more than 25%. The sequenced material came from blood. The receptor set was obtained from a man aged 35-49 years in good health.

In its sample, this clonotype was seen a few times. The rearrangement uses TRBV5-1 and TRBJ2-3, with D perhaps matching TRBD2 (6 bases). Trimming took 6 bases from V and 3 from J, leaving 14 bases between them. The germline gives CDR1 SGHRS, CDR2 YFSETQ. The CDR3 is made up of 14 amino acids. The CDR3 spells CASTERARTDTQYF. DNA of the CDR3: TGCGCCAGCACAGAGCGGGCCCGGACAGATACGCAGTATTTT.

V gene TRBV28 combines with J gene TRBJ2-7; 8 bases fit TRBD2. The CDR3 is 12 amino acids. Germline assignment: CDR1 MDHEN and CDR2 SYDVKM. V was clipped by 3 bases and J by 8 bases; unmatched bases: 3. The CDR3: CASSFREGKQYF. CDR3 coding DNA: TGTGCCAGCAGTTTCCGGGAGGGTAAGCAGTACTTC.

At least ten counts were recorded for this clonotype. The chain joins TRBV7-3 to TRBJ2-5; tentative D call: TRBD2 (5 bases). Germline CDR1 SGHTA, CDR2 FQGTGA. V was trimmed by 4 bases and J by 1 base, leaving 7 bases between them. CDR3 length: 13 amino acids. The DNA of the CDR3 is TGTGCCAGCAGCTCGACTACCCAAGAGACCCAGTACTTC. Its translation: CASSSTTQETQYF.

The V call is TRBV29-1, the J call TRBJ2-5, with unresolved D. The DNA matches TRBJ2-7 better at its end, which makes the J call doubtful. Germline V gene sequence: CDR1 SQVTM, CDR2 ANQGSEA. The CDR3 extends over 13 amino acids. CDR3 region: CSVEIPDAYEQYF. CDR3 in DNA: TGCAGCGTTGAAATCCCGGATGCCTACGAGCAGTACTTC.

The chain employs TRBV20-1 and TRBJ2-7; 11 bases fit TRBD2. Trimming at V came to 3 bases and at J to 5 bases, leaving 9 bases not matched to a gene. The germline CDR1 and CDR2 sequences are DFQATT and SNEGSKA (reference sequence). The CDR3 is made up of 15 amino acids. CDR3 bases: TGCAGTGCTAGCCTACTAGCGGGAGCGGCGAACGAGCAGTACTTC. Translated, it gives CSASLLAGAANEQYF.

This clonotype was counted only a few times. DNA of the CDR3: TGCAGCGTTGACCTAGCGTCCGGGACCCAGTACTTC. Protein: CSVDLASGTQYF. The rearrangement links TRBV29-1 to TRBJ2-5; D perhaps matches TRBD2 (6 bases). The CDR3 has 12 amino acids. Trimming cost V 3 bases and J 7 bases, with 12 bases left between them. Germline-derived CDR1 and CDR2 are SQVTM and ANQGSEA.

The chain employs TRBV2 and TRBJ1-3; D possibly corresponds to TRBD1 (5 bases). The CDR3 length is 13 residues. Germline V gene lookup returns CDR1 SNHLY and CDR2 FYNNEI. The V gene lost 6 bases and the J gene lost 4 bases, with 10 bases spanning the gap. The CDR3 DNA reads as TGTGCCAGCAGAAGGGCAGGGGGAAACACCATATATTTT. Translated: CASRRAGGNTIYF. Using reference TRBV2 and TRBJ1-3 for the parts outside the CDR3, the full variable domain is EPEVTQTPSHQVTQMGQEVILRCVPISNHLYFYWYRQILGQKVEFLVSFYNNEISEKSEIFDDQFSVERPDGSNFTLKIRSTKLEDSAMYFCASRRAGGNTIYFGEGSWLTVV.

CDR3 DNA: TGTGCCAGCACCGGGAGGACAGGAGCAACTAATGAAAAACTGTTTTTT. It codes for CASTGRTGATNEKLFF. The chain couples TRBV28 to TRBJ1-4, with 7 bases lining up with TRBD1. Trimming at V came to 7 bases and at J to 0 bases, leaving 8 bases not matched to a gene. CDR3 size: 16 residues. Per germline, CDR1 MDHEN and CDR2 SYDVKM.

The V and J genes are TRBV7-2 and TRBJ2-1; 7 bases match TRBD2. This CDR3 comprises 17 residues. Unmatched junction bases numbered 9, after V lost 4 bases and J lost 0 bases. Germline CDR1 is SGHTA and CDR2 is FQGNSA. The CDR3 DNA follows: TGTGCCAGCAGCTACGTTATTCGCGGGAGCTCCTACAATGAGCAGTTCTTC. It translates to CASSYVIRGSSYNEQFF.

This clonotype appeared a few times. This chain connects TRBV10-3 to TRBJ2-3; no clear D. Germline V gives CDR1 ENHRY, CDR2 SYGVKD. The CDR3 has 14 residues. Deletions cut 0 bases from V and 2 bases from J, with 6 bases between. CDR3 sequence: CAISESRPTDTQYF. CDR3 nucleotides: TGTGCCATCAGTGAGTCGAGGCCCACAGATACGCAGTATTTT.

This rearrangement joins TRBV27 to TRBJ1-6; D unresolved. Trimming removed 4 bases at V and 0 bases at J, with 10 bases between. Per germline, CDR1 MNHEY and CDR2 SMNVEV (reference sequence). CDR3 length equals 16 residues. The CDR3 nucleotides read TGTGCCAGCAGTTCTCCGAAGAGCTCCTATAATTCACCCCTCCACTTT. Protein sequence: CASSSPKSSYNSPLHF.

CDR3 in DNA: TGTGCCAGCAGCTCTCACAGAATCTCTGGGGCCAACGTCCTGACTTTC. Amino acid sequence: CASSSHRISGANVLTF. The rearrangement joins TRBV11-3 to TRBJ2-6; D is unresolved. Deletions cut 4 bases from V and 0 bases from J, with 10 bases between. Germline CDR1 reads SGHNT; CDR2 reads YENEEA. CDR3 length: 16 residues.

This chain links TRBV2 with TRBJ2-1, with a tentative D call TRBD1 (5 bases). Trimming cost V 6 bases and J 10 bases, with 13 bases left between them. Germline CDR1 SNHLY, CDR2 FYNNEI. The CDR3 has 12 residues. The CDR3 region has the DNA TGTGCCAGCAGCGTGAACAGGAGAGAGCAGTTCTTC. This gives the protein CASSVNRREQFF.

The chain links TRBV25-1 to TRBJ2-3, with D perhaps matching TRBD1 (6 bases). Germline-derived CDR1 and CDR2 are MGHDK and SYGVNS. The CDR3 spans 13 residues. V lost 8 bases and J 2 bases, leaving 11 bases between the germline ends. Here the CDR3 DNA reads TGTGCCAGCGCGACAGGTTACACAGATACGCAGTATTTT. As protein: CASATGYTDTQYF.

This clonotype occurred a few times. The V call is TRBV15, the J call TRBJ2-3; no clear D. V lost 8 bases and J lost 6, with 15 bases in between. This CDR3 contains 13 residues. The germline CDR1 and CDR2 sequences are LNHNV and YYDKDF (reference sequence). In DNA form, the CDR3 reads TGTGCCACCCAGTCCGGCTACGGGGATACGCAGTATTTT. Its protein is CATQSGYGDTQYF.

The chain uses TRBV29-1 and TRBJ2-7, with D possibly matching TRBD2 (7 bases). The V end was cut by 7 bases, the J end by 2 bases, with 15 bases between. The germline gives CDR1 SQVTM, CDR2 ANQGSEA. This CDR3 contains 13 residues. CDR3 in DNA: TGCAGCGGGAGGGGGGGGGAAACCTACGAGCAGTACTTC. As protein: CSGRGGETYEQYF.

The V call is TRBV20-1, the J call TRBJ2-5; 7 bases align to TRBD1. The CDR3 contains 13 residues. Germline trimming cut 5 bases from V and 4 bases from J; bases unmatched to any gene: 7. Germline loops: CDR1 DFQATT, CDR2 SNEGSKA (reference sequence). The chain's CDR3 is CSAGQVAGETQYF. The CDR3, as DNA: TGCAGTGCTGGACAGGTGGCCGGAGAGACCCAGTACTTC.

This clonotype was seen only a few times. The gene calls are TRBV28 and TRBJ2-5; 10 positions agree with TRBD1. With V trimmed by 7 bases and J by 4 bases, 6 bases remained unmatched. This CDR3 is built from 14 residues. CDR1 and CDR2 (germline): MDHEN, SYDVKM. CDR3 in DNA: TGTGCCAGCAACCGGGACAGGGGTATAGAGACCCAGTACTTC. Amino acid sequence: CASNRDRGIETQYF.

This clonotype was counted a few times. J is TRBJ2-1 and V is TRBV29-1; 10 bases are shared with TRBD2. Germline CDR1 SQVTM, CDR2 ANQGSEA. V shed 6 bases and J 0 bases; nucleotides not matched to a gene: 8. This CDR3 comprises 16 residues. The CDR3 nucleotides are TGCAGCGTGACGGGACTAGCGTTGAGCTCCTACAATGAGCAGTTCTTC. Its protein product is CSVTGLALSSYNEQFF.